The text below deals with one T cell receptor beta chain. Its specificity is not known. Germline-derived CDR1 and CDR2 are SGHRS and YFSETQ. V lost 1 base and J 1 base, leaving 8 bases between the germline ends. This CDR3 has 14 residues. Produced via immunoSEQ multiplex PCR; TCRdb's table is partial and in-frame only. Of about 180,000 clones detected, approximately 91% appear once; the ten largest clones hold around 2%. The record originates from a study of T cell responses to AZD1222 COVID-19 vaccine. The study, taken as a whole, reports: Only after the peak T cell response were repertoires sampled. Elevations in Spike-specific TCR breadth and depth followed administration of two AZD1222 doses. Baseline seropositivity characterized only 5 or 6 AZD1222 recipients.

The sample here was peripheral blood, taken 28 days after the second AZD1222 dose. This receptor was taken from an adult who received the AZD1222 COVID-19 vaccine. The chain couples TRBV5-1 to TRBJ2-5; possibly TRBD1 for D (5 bases). The DNA of the CDR3 is TGCGCCAGCAGCTTGAGTGGGGCCCAAGAGACCCAGTACTTC. The encoded protein is CASSLSGAQETQYF.